This TCR beta chain was identified in a study of blood T cell repertoires in COVID-19. On the study more broadly: The study drew acute and convalescent COVID-19 samples from the United States, Italy and Spain. Sample material is recorded as cDNA or gDNA derived from T cells, B-cell-depleted T cells, or PBMCs.

The Seattle patients, enrolled during active infection, were followed longitudinally. This CDR3 contains 13 residues. V was shortened by 4 bases and J by 1 base, with 8 bases between the two germline ends. CDR1 is LGHDT, CDR2 YNNKEL, per germline (reference sequence). Authors' methods: It was from reference gene primer amplification that nucleated cell counts were estimated. TCRdb keeps only in-frame clones here, not all; method: immunoSEQ multiplex PCR. V, J and clone size derive from that table, while D and trimming were established from the DNA sequence. The sample holds some 200,000 clones, about 85% seen once.

This sequence was found in a man aged 55 to 70 with COVID-19, enrolled during active disease. The rearrangement uses TRBV3-1 (or the pseudogene TRBV3-2) and TRBJ2-7; D is undetermined. What was sequenced was peripheral blood. This CDR3 is CASSLRESYEQYF. The DNA of the CDR3 is TGTGCCAGCAGCCTTCGAGAGTCCTACGAGCAGTACTTC.